This section outlines one T cell receptor (beta chain) sequence together with its context. There is no known antigen for this receptor. Nothing much larger sits one base from this clone, and base qualities are not available. The immunoSEQ Assay, a bias-controlled multiplex PCR, was used to amplify TCRbeta CDR3 regions from genomic DNA. In the source study's methods: Within the assay, amplification of reference gene primers was used to estimate how many nucleated cells each sample contained. To quantify the absolute abundance of each unique TCRbeta CDR3 rearrangement, sequence reads were collapsed and filtered. For each sample, productive Simpson clonality was calculated as the square root of Simpson's diversity index over productive rearrangements. TCRdb carries this immuneACCESS record with in-frame sequences only. Its versions omit some clonotypes, under half of them owing to an unresolved V gene in the studies checked, with the rest unexplained. V and J calls and clone size are copied from that table; D and trimming were computed from the DNA. A total of about 130,000 clones appear in this sample, over 85% of them only once. The ten biggest clones cover roughly 5% of the sample.

The V end loses 5 bases and the J end loses 4 bases, and a stretch of 21 bases separates them. Reading the germline V gene gives CDR1 MNHEY and CDR2 SVGEGT. The CDR3 spans 17 residues, from the cysteine through the phenylalanine. Just CDR3 DNA is preserved here, 51 bases in frame from base 1. The data originate from a study of blood T cell repertoires in COVID-19 (dated by TCRdb to 2018 to 2021). For the wider study: Samples covering the acute and convalescent phases of COVID-19 were provided by collaborators in the United States, Italy and Spain. Where available, HLA class I and class II types were taken from metadata supplied by the sample provider and were not determined by assay-based typing. Nearly every sample came with metadata listing a de-identified subject ID, COVID-19 status, age in years and sex. The prospective study material was composed of cDNA or gDNA derived from T cells, B-cell-depleted T cells, or PBMCs. The samples were drawn from the first 160 participants of the ongoing ImmuneRACE study and from some 1,300 subjects provided by 6 global collaborators. The dataset comprised deeply sampled blood TCRbeta repertoires from subjects exposed to, actively infected with, or recovered from COVID-19. The repertoires were released in a freely available public database intended as a resource for research on the immune response to SARS-CoV-2.

The paper as a whole reports these results and caveats: The amount of clinical and demographic metadata varied by source and participant and was provided uncurated.

One collaborating source in Seattle enrolled patients while the patients were actively infected and followed the patients over time throughout the course of disease. Collaborating institutions collected whole blood in K2EDTA tubes following their own protocols. For TCRbeta analysis, collaborator samples were shipped as frozen whole blood, as isolated PBMCs, or as DNA extracted from either sample type. This TCR came from a man in his fifties or sixties with COVID-19, enrolled during active disease. The material sequenced was peripheral blood. The receptor chain draws on TRBV6-2 or TRBV6-3 and TRBJ1-3; the D gene cannot be named for sure. The DNA reads as follows: TGTGCCAGCAGTGTCGGCTGGAGCGGGTGGTCAGGAAACACCATATATTTT. Translation gives CASSVGWSGWSGNTIYF.